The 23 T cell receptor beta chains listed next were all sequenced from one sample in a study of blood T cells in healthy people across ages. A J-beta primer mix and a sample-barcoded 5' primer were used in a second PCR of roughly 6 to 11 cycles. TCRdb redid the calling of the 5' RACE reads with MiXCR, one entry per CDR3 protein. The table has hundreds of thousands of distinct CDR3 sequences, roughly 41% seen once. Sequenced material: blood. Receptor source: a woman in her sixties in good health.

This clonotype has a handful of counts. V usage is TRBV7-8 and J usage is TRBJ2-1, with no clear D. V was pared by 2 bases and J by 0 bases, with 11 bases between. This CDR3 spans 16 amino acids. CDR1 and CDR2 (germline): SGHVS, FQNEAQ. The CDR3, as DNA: TGTGCCAGCAGCTTATTTTCAACCAACTCCTACAATGAGCAGTTCTTC. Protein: CASSLFSTNSYNEQFF.

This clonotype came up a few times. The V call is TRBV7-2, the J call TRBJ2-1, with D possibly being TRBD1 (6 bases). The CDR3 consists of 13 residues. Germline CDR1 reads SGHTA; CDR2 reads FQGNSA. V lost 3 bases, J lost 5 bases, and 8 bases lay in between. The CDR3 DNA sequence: TGTGCCAGCAGCTTGTCAGGGGACAATGAGCAGTTCTTC. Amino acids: CASSLSGDNEQFF.

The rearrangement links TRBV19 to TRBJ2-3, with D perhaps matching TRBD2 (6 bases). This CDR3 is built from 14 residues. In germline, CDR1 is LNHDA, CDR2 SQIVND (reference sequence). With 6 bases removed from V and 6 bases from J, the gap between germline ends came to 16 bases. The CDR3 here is CASRNQGGADTQYF. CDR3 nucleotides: TGTGCCAGTAGGAATCAGGGAGGAGCGGATACGCAGTATTTT. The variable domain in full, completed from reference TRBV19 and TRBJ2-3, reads DGGITQSPKYLFRKEGQNVTLSCEQNLNHDAMYWYRQDPGQGLRLIYYSQIVNDFQKGDIAEGYSVSREKKESFPLTVTSAQKNPTAFYLCASRNQGGADTQYFGPGTRLTVL.

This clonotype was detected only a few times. As DNA, the CDR3 is TGTGCCAGCAGTTCTACAGGGGGCGCAGACACAGATACGCAGTATTTT. It translates to CASSSTGGADTDTQYF. The rearrangement joins TRBV28 to TRBJ2-3; 9 nucleotides align to TRBD1. The J segment lost 2 bases and the V segment lost 4 bases, leaving 7 bases of the junction unmatched. The CDR3 is 16 amino acids. Germline V lookup: CDR1 MDHEN, CDR2 SYDVKM.

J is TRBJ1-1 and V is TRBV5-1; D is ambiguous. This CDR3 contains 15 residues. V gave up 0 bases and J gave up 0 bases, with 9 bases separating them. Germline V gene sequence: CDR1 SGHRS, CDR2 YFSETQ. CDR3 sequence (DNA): TGCGCCAGCAGCTTGGCCGTCGGTCTGAACACTGAAGCTTTCTTT. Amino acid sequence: CASSLAVGLNTEAFF.

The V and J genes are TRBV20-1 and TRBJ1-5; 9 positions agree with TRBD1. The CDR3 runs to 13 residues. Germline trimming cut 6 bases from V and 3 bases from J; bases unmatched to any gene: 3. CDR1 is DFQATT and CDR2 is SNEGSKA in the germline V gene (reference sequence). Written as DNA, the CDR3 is TGCAGTGCCACAGGGGGCCCCAATCAGCCCCAGCATTTT. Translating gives CSATGGPNQPQHF.

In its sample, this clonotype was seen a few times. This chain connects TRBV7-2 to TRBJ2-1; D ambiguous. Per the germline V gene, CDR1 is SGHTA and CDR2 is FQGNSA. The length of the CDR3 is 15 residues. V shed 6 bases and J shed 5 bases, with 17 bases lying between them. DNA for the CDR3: TGTGCCAGCAGGGCCACTCGGATGGCTCACAATGAGCAGTTCTTC. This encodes CASRATRMAHNEQFF. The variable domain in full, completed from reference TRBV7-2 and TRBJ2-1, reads GAGVSQSPSNKVTEKGKDVELRCDPISGHTALYWYRQSLGQGLEFLIYFQGNSAPDKSGLPSDRFSAERTGGSVSTLTIQRTQQEDSAVYLCASRATRMAHNEQFFGPGTRLTVL.

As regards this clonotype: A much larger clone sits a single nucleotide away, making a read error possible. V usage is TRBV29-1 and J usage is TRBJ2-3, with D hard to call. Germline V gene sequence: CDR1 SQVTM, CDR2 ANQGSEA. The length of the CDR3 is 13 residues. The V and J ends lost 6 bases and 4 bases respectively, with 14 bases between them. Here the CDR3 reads CSVLGVSADTQYF. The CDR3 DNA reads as TGCAGCGTGCTAGGAGTGAGCGCAGATACGCAGTATTTT.

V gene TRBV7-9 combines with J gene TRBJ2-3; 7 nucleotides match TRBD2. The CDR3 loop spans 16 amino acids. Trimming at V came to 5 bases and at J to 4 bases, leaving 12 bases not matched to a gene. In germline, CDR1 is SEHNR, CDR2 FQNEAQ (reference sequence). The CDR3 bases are TGTGCCAGCAGCCCGGGACTACCCGGATTCGCAGATACGCAGTATTTT. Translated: CASSPGLPGFADTQYF.

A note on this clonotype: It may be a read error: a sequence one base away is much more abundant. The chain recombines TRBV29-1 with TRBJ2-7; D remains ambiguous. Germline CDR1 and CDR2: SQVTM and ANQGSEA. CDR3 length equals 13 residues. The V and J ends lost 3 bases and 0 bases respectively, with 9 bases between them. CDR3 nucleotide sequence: TGCAGCGTTGACCCTGGCCCCTCCTACGAGCAGTACTTC. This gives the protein CSVDPGPSYEQYF.

CDR3 nucleotides: TGTGCCTGGAGAATCACCGATGAGCAGTTCTTC. As protein: CAWRITDEQFF. The rearrangement uses TRBV30 and TRBJ2-1, with D hard to call. V gave up 3 bases and J gave up 8 bases, with 8 bases separating them. This CDR3 contains 11 residues. CDR1 GTSNPN and CDR2 SVGIG come from the germline V gene (reference sequence). The full variable domain, with the rest looked up from reference TRBV30 and TRBJ2-1, is SQTIHQWPATLVQPVGSPLSLECTVEGTSNPNLYWYRQAAGRGLQLLFYSVGIGQISSEVPQNLSASRPQDRQFILSSKKLLLSDSGFYLCAWRITDEQFFGPGTRLTVL.

CDR3: CASSLWAVTSTDTQYF. The CDR3 DNA reads TGTGCCAGCAGCTTATGGGCCGTCACTAGCACAGATACGCAGTATTTT. The J gene is TRBJ2-3, the V gene TRBV7-8; D gene uncertain. This CDR3 spans 16 amino acids. V lost 2 bases, J lost 0 bases, and 12 bases lay in between. The germline V gene encodes CDR1 SGHVS and CDR2 FQNEAQ.

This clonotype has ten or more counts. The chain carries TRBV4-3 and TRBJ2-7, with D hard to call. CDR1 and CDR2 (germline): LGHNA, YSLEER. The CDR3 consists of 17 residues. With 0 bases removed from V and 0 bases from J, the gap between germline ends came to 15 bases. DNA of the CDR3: TGCGCCAGCAGCCAAGATTTGGCGGCGGAAAGCTCCTACGAGCAGTACTTC. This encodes CASSQDLAAESSYEQYF.

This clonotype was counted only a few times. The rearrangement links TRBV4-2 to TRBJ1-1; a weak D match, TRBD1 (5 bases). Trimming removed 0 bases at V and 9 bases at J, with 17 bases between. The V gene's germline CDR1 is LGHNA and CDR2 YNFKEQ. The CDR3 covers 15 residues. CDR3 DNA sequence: TGTGCCAGCAGCCAAGAGATGGGGCTGGGAACGAAAGCTTTCTTT. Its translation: CASSQEMGLGTKAFF.

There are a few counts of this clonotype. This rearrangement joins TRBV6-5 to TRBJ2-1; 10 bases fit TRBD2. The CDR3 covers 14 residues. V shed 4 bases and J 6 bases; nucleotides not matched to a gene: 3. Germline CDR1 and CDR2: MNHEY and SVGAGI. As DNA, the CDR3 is TGTGCCAGCAGTTTCATAGCGGGGGGCAATGAGCAGTTCTTC. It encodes CASSFIAGGNEQFF.

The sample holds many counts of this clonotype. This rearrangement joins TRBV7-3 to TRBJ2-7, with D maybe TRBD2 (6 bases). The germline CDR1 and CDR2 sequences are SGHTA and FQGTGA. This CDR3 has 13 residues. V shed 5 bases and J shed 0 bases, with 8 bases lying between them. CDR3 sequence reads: CASSRAGSYEQYF. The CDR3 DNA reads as TGTGCCAGCAGCAGAGCGGGCTCCTACGAGCAGTACTTC.

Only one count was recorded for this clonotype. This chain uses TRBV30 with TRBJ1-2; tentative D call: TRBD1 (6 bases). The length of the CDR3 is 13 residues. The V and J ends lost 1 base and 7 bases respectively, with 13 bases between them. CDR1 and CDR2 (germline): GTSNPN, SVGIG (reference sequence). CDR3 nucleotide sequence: TGTGCCTGGAGTGACAACAGGGTCCCTGGCTACACCTTC. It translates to CAWSDNRVPGYTF.

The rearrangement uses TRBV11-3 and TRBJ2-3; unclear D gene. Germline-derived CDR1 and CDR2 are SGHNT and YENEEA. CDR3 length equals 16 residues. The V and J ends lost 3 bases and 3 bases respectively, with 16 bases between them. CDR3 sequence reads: CASSLSGAWRTDTQYF. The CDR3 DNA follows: TGTGCCAGCAGCTTGTCTGGAGCTTGGCGGACAGATACGCAGTATTTT.

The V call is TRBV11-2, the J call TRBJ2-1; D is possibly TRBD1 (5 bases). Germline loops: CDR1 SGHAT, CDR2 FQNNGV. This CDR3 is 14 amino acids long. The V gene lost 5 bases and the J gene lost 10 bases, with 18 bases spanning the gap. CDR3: CASSPQGVVREQFF. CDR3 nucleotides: TGTGCCAGCAGCCCCCAGGGCGTAGTTCGGGAGCAGTTCTTC. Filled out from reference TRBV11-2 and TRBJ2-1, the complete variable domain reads EAGVAQSPRYKIIEKRQSVAFWCNPISGHATLYWYQQILGQGPKLLIQFQNNGVVDDSQLPKDRFSAERLKGVDSTLKIQPAKLEDSAVYLCASSPQGVVREQFFGPGTRLTVL.

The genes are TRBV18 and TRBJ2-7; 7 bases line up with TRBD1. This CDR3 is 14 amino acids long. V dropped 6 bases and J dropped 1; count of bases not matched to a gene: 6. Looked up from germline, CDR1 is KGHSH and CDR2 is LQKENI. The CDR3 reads CASSRDRPSYEQYF. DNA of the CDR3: TGTGCCAGCTCCAGGGACAGACCGTCCTACGAGCAGTACTTC.

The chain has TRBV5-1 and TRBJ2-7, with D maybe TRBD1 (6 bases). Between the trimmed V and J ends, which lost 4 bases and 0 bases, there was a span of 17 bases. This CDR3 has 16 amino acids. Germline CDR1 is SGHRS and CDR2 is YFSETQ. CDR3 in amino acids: CASSPEPMGASYEQYF. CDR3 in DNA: TGCGCCAGCAGCCCGGAGCCCATGGGGGCCTCCTACGAGCAGTACTTC. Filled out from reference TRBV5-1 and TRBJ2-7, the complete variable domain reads KAGVTQTPRYLIKTRGQQVTLSCSPISGHRSVSWYQQTPGQGLQFLFEYFSETQRNKGNFPGRFSGRQFSNSRSEMNVSTLELGDSALYLCASSPEPMGASYEQYFGPGTRLTVT.

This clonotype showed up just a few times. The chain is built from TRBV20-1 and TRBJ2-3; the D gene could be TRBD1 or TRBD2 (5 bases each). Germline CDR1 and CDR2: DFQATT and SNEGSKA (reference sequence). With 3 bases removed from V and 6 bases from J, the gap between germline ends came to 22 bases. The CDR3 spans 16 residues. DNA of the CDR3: TGCAGTGCTAGGGAACCGGGACCTTCGCGGTCGGATACGCAGTATTTT. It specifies CSAREPGPSRSDTQYF.

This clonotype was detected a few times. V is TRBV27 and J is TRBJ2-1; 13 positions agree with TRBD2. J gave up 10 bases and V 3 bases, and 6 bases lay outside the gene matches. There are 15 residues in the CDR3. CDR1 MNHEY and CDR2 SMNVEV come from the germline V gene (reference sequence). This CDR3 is CASSLGLAGRGEQFF. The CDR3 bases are TGTGCCAGCAGTTTGGGACTAGCGGGGAGGGGGGAGCAGTTCTTC.